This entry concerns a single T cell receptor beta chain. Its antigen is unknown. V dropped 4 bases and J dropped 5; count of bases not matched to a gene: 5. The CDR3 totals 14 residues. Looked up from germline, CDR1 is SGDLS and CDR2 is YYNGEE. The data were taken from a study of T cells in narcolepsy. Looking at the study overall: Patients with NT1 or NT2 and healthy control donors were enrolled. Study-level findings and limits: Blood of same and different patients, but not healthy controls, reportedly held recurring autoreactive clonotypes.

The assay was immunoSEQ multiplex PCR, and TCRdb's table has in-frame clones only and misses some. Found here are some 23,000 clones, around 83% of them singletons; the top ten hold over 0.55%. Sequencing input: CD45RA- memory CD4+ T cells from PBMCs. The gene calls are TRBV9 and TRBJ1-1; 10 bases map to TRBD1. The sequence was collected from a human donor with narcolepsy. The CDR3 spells CASSQDRGRTEAFF. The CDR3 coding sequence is TGTGCCAGCAGCCAGGACAGGGGGAGAACTGAAGCTTTCTTT.